The 28 T cell receptor beta chains presented below share a single source sample, sequenced in a study of read filtering for tumor transcriptome and immune sequencing. The library was built from about 400 ng RNA with molecular barcoded adaptors for alpha/delta and beta/gamma chains. A single record per CDR3 protein comes from TCRdb applying MiXCR to the reads. The data show around 41,000 distinct CDR3 sequences, 14% seen once. The specimen sequenced was a population of CD138-negative cells sorted from bone marrow. These receptors were collected from a donor over 35 with multiple myeloma.

This clonotype was found many times. The chain links TRBV6-5 to TRBJ2-2; 8 nucleotides line up with TRBD2. From germline, CDR1 is MNHEY and CDR2 SVGAGI. J was trimmed by 6 bases and V by 2 bases; bases with no gene match: 5. The CDR3 consists of 15 residues. CDR3 amino acids: CASSYTGGQSGELFF. The CDR3 nucleotides are TGTGCCAGCAGTTACACGGGGGGGCAATCCGGGGAGCTGTTTTTT.

As concerns this clonotype: A read error is likely, as this CDR3 ends without the conserved phenylalanine or tryptophan. The CDR3 DNA is TGTGCCAGCAGCCGGAAGACAGGGGGACTATATGGCTACACCCTC. Protein sequence: CASSRKTGGLYGYTL. The chain uses TRBV7-2 and TRBJ1-2; 9 bases agree with TRBD1. The trim removed 5 bases at V and 5 bases at J, leaving 9 bases unmatched. The CDR3 loop spans 15 amino acids. CDR1 and CDR2 (germline): SGHTA, FQGNSA.

This clonotype was seen many times. The rearrangement uses TRBV19 and TRBJ2-2; 8 positions agree with TRBD1. CDR1 and CDR2 from the germline V gene are LNHDA and SQIVND (reference sequence). V lost 5 bases to trimming and J lost 6 bases; unmatched junction nucleotides: 8. The CDR3 totals 15 residues. The CDR3 is CASSGGQGWAGELFF. In DNA form, the CDR3 reads TGTGCCAGTAGTGGCGGACAGGGTTGGGCCGGGGAGCTGTTTTTT.

The rearrangement joins TRBV28 to TRBJ2-3; D is perhaps TRBD2 (5 bases). CDR1 and CDR2 from the germline V gene are MDHEN and SYDVKM. Deletions cut 6 bases from V and 4 bases from J, with 11 bases between. The CDR3 contains 13 residues. CDR3 residues: CASSPLGADTQYF. DNA of the CDR3: TGTGCCAGCAGCCCGCTGGGAGCAGATACGCAGTATTTT.

There are many counts of this clonotype. This chain uses TRBV12-3 or TRBV12-4 with TRBJ2-7; tentative D call: TRBD1 (5 bases). CDR3 length: 14 amino acids. The V gene lost 0 bases and the J gene lost 4 bases, with 10 bases spanning the gap. The CDR3 is CASSLALAGYEQYF. The CDR3 nucleotides read TGTGCCAGCAGTTTAGCGCTGGCAGGGTACGAGCAGTACTTC.

Many counts were recorded for this clonotype. The chain couples TRBV27 to TRBJ2-1; the D gene is possibly TRBD1 (6 bases). The CDR3 runs to 15 residues. CDR1 and CDR2 from the germline V gene are MNHEY and SMNVEV (reference sequence). The V end lost 5 bases, the J end lost 7 bases, and 18 bases lay between the germline ends. This CDR3 is CASSPVRGVMNEQFF. The CDR3, as DNA: TGTGCCAGCAGTCCAGTCAGGGGAGTAATGAATGAGCAGTTCTTC.

The rearrangement links TRBV20-1 to TRBJ1-1; 8 nucleotides agree with TRBD1. V gave up 1 base and J gave up 0 bases; unmatched junction bases: 4. CDR3 size: 15 residues. Per the germline V gene, CDR1 is DFQATT and CDR2 is SNEGSKA (reference sequence). As DNA, the CDR3 is TGCAGTGCTAGAGCGGGACAGGCAGTGAACACTGAAGCTTTCTTT. It translates to CSARAGQAVNTEAFF.

This clonotype was seen many times. V usage is TRBV11-2 and J usage is TRBJ2-7, with TRBD1 matching over 8 bases. Germline-derived CDR1 and CDR2 are SGHAT and FQNNGV. Trimming took 7 bases from V and 5 from J; bases not matched to a gene: 10. CDR3 length: 14 amino acids. This chain's CDR3 is CASTFPGGDNEQYF. CDR3 in DNA: TGTGCCAGCACCTTCCCAGGGGGCGACAACGAGCAGTACTTC.

The sample holds a few counts of this clonotype. The chain carries TRBV12-3 or TRBV12-4 and TRBJ2-3, with D perhaps TRBD1 or TRBD2 (5 bases each). V was cut by 6 bases and J by 0 bases, with 16 bases left in between. CDR3 length: 16 residues. Here the CDR3 reads CASSPGTKASTDTQYF. CDR3 DNA: TGTGCCAGCAGCCCCGGGACCAAAGCTAGCACAGATACGCAGTATTTT.

This clonotype was found many times. The J gene is TRBJ2-1, the V gene TRBV7-8; unclear D gene. Germline-derived CDR1 and CDR2 are SGHVS and FQNEAQ. The CDR3 contains 14 residues. The germline V and J ends were trimmed by 5 bases and 3 bases, with 11 bases remaining between them. The CDR3 sequence is CASSTGTRYNEQFF. As DNA, the CDR3 is TGTGCCAGCAGCACGGGTACCCGCTACAATGAGCAGTTCTTC.

As regards this clonotype: At one end the junction does not follow the germline gene, possibly because of a read error. J is TRBJ2-2 and V is TRBV2, with 8 bases aligning to TRBD2. Germline CDR1 reads SNHLY; CDR2 reads FYNNEI. This CDR3 spans 15 amino acids. CDR3 region: CASSPTGTRNGELFF. CDR3 nucleotides: TGCGCCAGCAGTCCTACGGGGACTAGAAACGGGGAGCTGTTTTTT. The whole variable domain, filled in from reference TRBV2 and TRBJ2-2, reads EPEVTQTPSHQVTQMGQEVILRCVPISNHLYFYWYRQILGQKVEFLVSFYNNEISEKSEIFDDQFSVERPDGSNFTLKIRSTKLEDSAMYFCASSPTGTRNGELFFGEGSRLTVL.

This clonotype was observed many times. The chain has TRBV12-5 and TRBJ1-1; D unclear. The ends were cut back, 3 bases at V and 4 bases at J, with 9 bases in the middle. CDR1 and CDR2 (germline): LGHNT, FRNRAP. This CDR3 region has 13 residues. The CDR3 loop reads CASGFSTGTEAFF. The CDR3 coding sequence is TGTGCTAGTGGTTTCTCGACGGGCACTGAAGCTTTCTTT.

This clonotype was recorded at least ten times. This chain uses TRBV5-1 with TRBJ2-2; D may match TRBD1 or TRBD2 (5 bases each). V lost 6 bases to trimming and J lost 1 base, with 13 bases between them. Germline V CDR1 and CDR2: SGHRS, YFSETQ. This CDR3 contains 15 residues. The CDR3 DNA reads TGCGCCAGCATCCCCGGGACCCTGAACACCGGGGAGCTGTTTTTT. Translation gives CASIPGTLNTGELFF.

This clonotype came up many times. This chain uses TRBV29-1 with TRBJ2-5; D gene ambiguous. CDR3 length: 12 residues. Germline CDR1 reads SQVTM; CDR2 reads ANQGSEA. The V end lost 3 bases, the J end lost 5 bases, and 10 bases lay between the germline ends. Here the CDR3 reads CSVDYGVETQYF. DNA of the CDR3: TGCAGCGTTGACTACGGAGTCGAGACCCAGTACTTC.

This clonotype was seen just once. This chain links TRBV5-1 with TRBJ2-5, with a possible D match to TRBD2 (6 bases). The ends were cut back, 0 bases at V and 2 bases at J, with 14 bases in the middle. The CDR3 totals 16 residues. Germline lookup yields CDR1 SGHRS and CDR2 YFSETQ. The CDR3 sequence: CASSLGNSGYQETQYF. The CDR3 DNA reads TGCGCCAGCAGCTTGGGGAATAGCGGATATCAAGAGACCCAGTACTTC.

Ten or more counts support this clonotype. The chain uses TRBV7-9 and TRBJ1-4; weak D call: TRBD1 (5 bases). V was pared by 1 base and J by 8 bases, with 11 bases between. Looked up from germline, CDR1 is SEHNR and CDR2 is FQNEAQ (reference sequence). The CDR3 length is 14 residues. The CDR3 is CASSLGRVEEKLFF. CDR3 nucleotides: TGTGCCAGCAGCTTAGGCAGGGTTGAAGAAAAACTGTTTTTT.

This clonotype occurred a few times. The chain couples TRBV7-2 to TRBJ2-1; D gene unclear. CDR3 length: 11 residues. The germline V gene encodes CDR1 SGHTA and CDR2 FQGNSA. V dropped 3 bases and J dropped 8 bases, with 5 bases sitting between them. Here the CDR3 reads CASSFRHEQFF. CDR3 nucleotides: TGTGCCAGCAGCTTTAGACATGAGCAGTTCTTC.

This clonotype appeared a few times. Given a much more abundant clone one base away, this may be a read error. This chain links TRBV24-1 with TRBJ2-5; TRBD2 agrees at 11 bases. In germline, CDR1 is KGHDR, CDR2 SFDVKD. The junction had 13 bases not matched to a gene; V was cut back by 3 bases and J by 5 bases. This CDR3 region has 18 residues. The CDR3 loop is CATSDHSATSGGGETQYF. CDR3 nucleotide sequence: TGTGCCACCAGTGATCACTCTGCCACTAGCGGGGGAGGTGAGACCCAGTACTTC.

At least ten counts were recorded for this clonotype. The rearrangement joins TRBV29-1 to TRBJ1-1; 11 nucleotides line up with TRBD1. In germline, CDR1 is SQVTM, CDR2 ANQGSEA. The V and J ends lost 7 bases and 1 base, in that order; junction bases with no gene match: 11. The CDR3 is made up of 16 amino acids. The CDR3 spells CSAMGTGGMGNTEAFF. DNA of the CDR3: TGCAGCGCCATGGGGACAGGGGGTATGGGGAACACTGAAGCTTTCTTT. Full variable domain (rest looked up from reference TRBV29-1 and TRBJ1-1): SAVISQKPSRDICQRGTSLTIQCQVDSQVTMMFWYRQQPGQSLTLIATANQGSEATYESGFVIDKFPISRPNLTFSTLTVSNMSPEDSSIYLCSAMGTGGMGNTEAFFGQGTRLTVV.

Many counts were recorded for this clonotype. V gene TRBV3-1 combines with J gene TRBJ2-1, with 7 nucleotides matching TRBD2. This CDR3 has 14 amino acids. J gave up 4 bases and V 2 bases, and 2 bases lay outside the gene matches. Germline CDR1 LGHDT, CDR2 YNNKEL (reference sequence). CDR3 in amino acids: CASSQLAEYNEQFF. CDR3 DNA sequence: TGTGCCAGCAGCCAACTAGCGGAGTACAATGAGCAGTTCTTC.

The V and J genes are TRBV5-4 and TRBJ2-3, with TRBD2 identical over 10 bases. The CDR3 totals 14 residues. Trimming at V came to 4 bases and at J to 10 bases, leaving 9 bases not matched to a gene. CDR1 is SGHNT and CDR2 is YYREEE in the germline V gene (reference sequence). The CDR3 DNA is TGTGCCAGCAGCATAACTAGCGGGGTTGATGCGCAGTATTTT. The encoded protein is CASSITSGVDAQYF. The entire variable domain, with the rest obtained from reference TRBV5-4 and TRBJ2-3, is as follows: ETGVTQSPTHLIKTRGQQVTLRCSSQSGHNTVSWYQQALGQGPQFIFQYYREEENGRGNFPPRFSGLQFPNYSSELNVNALELDDSALYLCASSITSGVDAQYFGPGTRLTVL.

The table lists this clonotype with a count of one. One junction end does not reproduce the germline sequence, and a read error may be involved. V is TRBV6-2 or TRBV6-3 and J is TRBJ2-7; either TRBD1 or TRBD2 may supply D (5 bases each). Germline V lookup: CDR1 MNHEY, CDR2 SVGEGT. The CDR3 loop spans 14 amino acids. The CDR3 nucleotides are TGTGCTAGCAGTTTACCCTCGCTGCTGGGGGAGCGGTACTTC. Translating gives CASSLPSLLGERYF.

The sample holds many counts of this clonotype. The chain is built from TRBV5-6 and TRBJ1-2; D uncertain. Germline loops: CDR1 SGHDT, CDR2 YYEEEE. The CDR3 loop spans 12 amino acids. V was shortened by 0 bases and J by 6 bases, with 6 bases between the two germline ends. The CDR3 DNA reads as TGTGCCAGCAGCTTGGCTGTGGATGGCTACACCTTC. Translating it yields CASSLAVDGYTF.

This clonotype appeared many times. The chain employs TRBV10-2 and TRBJ2-7, with a possible D match to TRBD1 (6 bases). The germline gives CDR1 WSHSY, CDR2 SAAADI. This CDR3 contains 14 residues. V lost 6 bases to trimming and J lost 3 bases, with 15 bases between them. Here the CDR3 DNA reads TGCGCCAGCAGCCCCCGGAACAGGGACTACGAGCAGTACTTC. Encoded protein: CASSPRNRDYEQYF.

This clonotype occurred many times. The V and J genes are TRBV4-2 and TRBJ1-1; possible D gene TRBD1, 6 bases. V was trimmed by 0 bases and J by 6 bases, leaving 11 bases between them. The CDR3 runs 14 residues. The V gene's germline CDR1 is LGHNA and CDR2 YNFKEQ. CDR3 nucleotide sequence: TGTGCCAGCAGCCAAGAGTGGGACATAGCTGAAGCTTTCTTT. Protein sequence: CASSQEWDIAEAFF.

About this clonotype: A much more abundant neighbour one base away suggests this may be a read error. The chain carries TRBV20-1 and TRBJ2-7, with TRBD1 matching 9 bases. The V gene's germline CDR1 is DFQATT and CDR2 SNEGSKA (reference sequence). The CDR3 length is 14 residues. Germline trimming cut 6 bases from V and 4 bases from J; bases unmatched to any gene: 10. CDR3 DNA sequence: TGCAGTGCAACTACAGGGGGCGCACGATACGAGCAGTACTTC. Protein sequence: CSATTGGARYEQYF.

This clonotype was seen more than once but under ten times. A much larger clone differs by one base, so this may be a read error. The chain couples TRBV20-1 to TRBJ2-1, with 13 bases that match TRBD2. The CDR3 covers 16 residues. Germline CDR1 and CDR2: DFQATT and SNEGSKA (reference sequence). The CDR3, as DNA: TGCAGTGCTAGATTATGGACTAGCGGGGGATACAATGGGCAGTTCTTC. Its protein is CSARLWTSGGYNGQFF.

This clonotype has just a few counts. This may come from a read error, since a much larger clone is one base off. The rearrangement joins TRBV10-3 to TRBJ2-1; the D is unclear. From germline, CDR1 is ENHRY and CDR2 SYGVKD. The length of the CDR3 is 13 residues. The CDR3 loop reads CAIRSSAYNEQLF. The CDR3 DNA reads TGTGCCATCAGGTCGAGCGCCTACAATGAGCAGCTCTTC.